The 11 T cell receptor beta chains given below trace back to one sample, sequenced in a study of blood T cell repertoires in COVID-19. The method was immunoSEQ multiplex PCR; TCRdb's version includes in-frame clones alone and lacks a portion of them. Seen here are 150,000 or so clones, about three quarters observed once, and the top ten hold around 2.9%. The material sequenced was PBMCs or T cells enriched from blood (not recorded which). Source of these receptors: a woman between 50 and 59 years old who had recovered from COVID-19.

DNA for the CDR3: TGCGCCAGCAGCTACAATGACAGGGCGGCAGATACGCAGTATTTT. Its translation: CASSYNDRAADTQYF. The V gene is TRBV5-1, the J gene TRBJ2-3; 7 bases line up with TRBD1. Germline V gene data show CDR1 as SGHRS and CDR2 as YFSETQ. V was clipped by 3 bases and J by 4 bases; unmatched bases: 8. The CDR3 totals 15 residues.

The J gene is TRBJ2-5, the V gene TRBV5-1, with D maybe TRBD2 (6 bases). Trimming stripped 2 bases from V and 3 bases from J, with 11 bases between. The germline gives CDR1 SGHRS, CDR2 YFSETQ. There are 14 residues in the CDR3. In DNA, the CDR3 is TGCGCCAGCAGCTTTGGAGGGATGGAAGAGACCCAGTACTTC. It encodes CASSFGGMEETQYF.

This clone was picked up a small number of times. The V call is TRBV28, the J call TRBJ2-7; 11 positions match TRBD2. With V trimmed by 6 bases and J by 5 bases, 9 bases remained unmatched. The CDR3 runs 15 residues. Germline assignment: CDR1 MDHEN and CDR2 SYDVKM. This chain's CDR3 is CASRLIAGGANEQYF. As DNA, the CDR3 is TGTGCCAGCAGGCTCATAGCGGGAGGGGCCAACGAGCAGTACTTC.

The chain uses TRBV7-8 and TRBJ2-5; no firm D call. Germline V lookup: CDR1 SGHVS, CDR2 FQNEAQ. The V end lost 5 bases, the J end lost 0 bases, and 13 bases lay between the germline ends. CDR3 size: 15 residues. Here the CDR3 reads CASSPPNTYQETQYF. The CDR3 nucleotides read TGTGCCAGCAGCCCCCCTAATACGTACCAAGAGACCCAGTACTTC.

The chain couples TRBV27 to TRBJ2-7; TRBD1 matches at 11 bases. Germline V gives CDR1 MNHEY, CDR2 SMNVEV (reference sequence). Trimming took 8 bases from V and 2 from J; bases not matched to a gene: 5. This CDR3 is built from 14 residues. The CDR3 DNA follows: TGTGCCAGCGGGACGGGACAGGGGGCCTACGAGCAGTACTTC. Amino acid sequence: CASGTGQGAYEQYF.

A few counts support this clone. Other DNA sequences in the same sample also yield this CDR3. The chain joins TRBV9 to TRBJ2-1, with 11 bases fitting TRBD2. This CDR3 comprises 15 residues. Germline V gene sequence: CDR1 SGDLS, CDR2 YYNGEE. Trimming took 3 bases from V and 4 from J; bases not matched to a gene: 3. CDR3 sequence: CASSAGLADYNEQFF. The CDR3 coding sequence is TGTGCCAGCAGCGCGGGACTAGCGGATTACAATGAGCAGTTCTTC.

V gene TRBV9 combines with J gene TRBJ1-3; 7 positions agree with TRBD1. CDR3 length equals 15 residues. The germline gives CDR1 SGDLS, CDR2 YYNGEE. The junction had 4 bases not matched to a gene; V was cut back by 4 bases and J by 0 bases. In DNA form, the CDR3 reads TGTGCCAGCAGCCCAGGGGGGATCTCTGGAAACACCATATATTTT. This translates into CASSPGGISGNTIYF.

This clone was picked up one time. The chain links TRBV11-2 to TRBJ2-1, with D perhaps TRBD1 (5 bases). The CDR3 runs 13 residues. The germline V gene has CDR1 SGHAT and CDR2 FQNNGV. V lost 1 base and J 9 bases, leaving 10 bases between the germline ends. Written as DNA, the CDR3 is TGTGCCAGCAGCTTAGGGCCAGGGCTTGAGCAGTTCTTC. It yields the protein CASSLGPGLEQFF.

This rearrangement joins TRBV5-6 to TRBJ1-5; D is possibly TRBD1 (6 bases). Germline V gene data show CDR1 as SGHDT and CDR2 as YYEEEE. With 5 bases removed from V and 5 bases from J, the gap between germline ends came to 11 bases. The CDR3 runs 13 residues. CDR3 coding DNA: TGTGCCAGCAGTGCGGACAGAGATCAGCCCCAGCATTTT. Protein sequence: CASSADRDQPQHF.

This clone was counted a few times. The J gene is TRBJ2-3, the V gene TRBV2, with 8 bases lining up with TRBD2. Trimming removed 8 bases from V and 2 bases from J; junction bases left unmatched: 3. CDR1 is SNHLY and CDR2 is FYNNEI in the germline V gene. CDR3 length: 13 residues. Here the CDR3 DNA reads TGTGCCAGCGCGGGGGGAAACACAGATACGCAGTATTTT. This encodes CASAGGNTDTQYF.

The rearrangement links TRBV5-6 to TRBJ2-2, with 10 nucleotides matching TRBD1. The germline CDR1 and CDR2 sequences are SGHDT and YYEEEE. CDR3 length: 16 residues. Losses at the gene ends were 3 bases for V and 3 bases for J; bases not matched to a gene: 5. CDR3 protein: CASSSAGTGDTGELFF. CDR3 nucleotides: TGTGCCAGCAGCTCGGCCGGGACAGGGGACACCGGGGAGCTGTTTTTT.